This TCR beta chain originates from a study of cytomegalovirus exposure and HLA in healthy donors. CDR3 length: 13 amino acids. Germline V CDR1 and CDR2: LNHDA, SQIVND (reference sequence). The V end was cut by 8 bases, the J end by 7 bases, with 12 bases between. These donors, healthy bone marrow donors, were studied. The PCR used 60 Vbeta and 13 Jbeta primers. The repertoire was sequenced with immunoSEQ multiplex PCR; TCRdb's copy has only in-frame clones and lacks some. The profile shows some 110,000 clones, 65% to 85% of them singletons. The gene calls are TRBV19 and TRBJ1-6, with D uncertain. Sequencing was performed on PBMCs. The sequence came from a man aged 50-59 years in good health and CMV-seropositive. The DNA of the CDR3 is TGTGCCAGTGGCACACTGACAAATTCACCCCTCCACTTT. Translating it yields CASGTLTNSPLHF.